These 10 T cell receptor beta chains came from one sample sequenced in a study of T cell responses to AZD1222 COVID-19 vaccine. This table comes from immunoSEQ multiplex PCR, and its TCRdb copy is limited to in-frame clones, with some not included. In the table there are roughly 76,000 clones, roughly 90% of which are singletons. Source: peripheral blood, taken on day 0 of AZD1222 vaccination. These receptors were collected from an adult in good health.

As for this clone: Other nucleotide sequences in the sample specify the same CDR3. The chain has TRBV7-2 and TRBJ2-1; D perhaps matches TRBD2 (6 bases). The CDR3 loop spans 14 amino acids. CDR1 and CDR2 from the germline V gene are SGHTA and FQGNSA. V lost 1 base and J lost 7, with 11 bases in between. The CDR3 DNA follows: TGTGCCAGCAGCTTAGGACTAGTCGGTAATGAGCAGTTCTTC. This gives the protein CASSLGLVGNEQFF.

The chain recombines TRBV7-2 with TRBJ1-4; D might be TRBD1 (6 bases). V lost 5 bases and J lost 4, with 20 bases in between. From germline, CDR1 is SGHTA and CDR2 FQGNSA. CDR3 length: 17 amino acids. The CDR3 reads CASSTRDKSVGNEKLFF. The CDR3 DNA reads TGTGCCAGCAGCACCCGGGACAAATCGGTCGGTAATGAAAAACTGTTTTTT.

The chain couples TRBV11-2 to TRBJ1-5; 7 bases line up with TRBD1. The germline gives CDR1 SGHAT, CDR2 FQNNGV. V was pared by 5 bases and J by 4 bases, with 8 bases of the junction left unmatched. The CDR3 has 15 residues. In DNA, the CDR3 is TGTGCCAGCAGCCCCTCCGGGACAGAGAATCAGCCCCAGCATTTT. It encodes CASSPSGTENQPQHF.

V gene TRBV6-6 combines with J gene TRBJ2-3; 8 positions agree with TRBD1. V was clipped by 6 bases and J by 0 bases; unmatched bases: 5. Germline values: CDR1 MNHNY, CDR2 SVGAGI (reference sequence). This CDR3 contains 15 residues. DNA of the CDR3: TGTGCCAGCAGCCCGGACAGGGAGAGCACAGATACGCAGTATTTT. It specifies CASSPDRESTDTQYF.

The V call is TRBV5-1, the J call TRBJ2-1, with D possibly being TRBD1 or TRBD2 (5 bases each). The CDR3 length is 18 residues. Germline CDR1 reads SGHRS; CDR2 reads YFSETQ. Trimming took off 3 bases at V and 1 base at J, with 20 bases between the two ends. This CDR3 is CASSSAQGWGSSYNEQFF. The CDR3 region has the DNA TGCGCCAGCAGCTCGGCCCAAGGTTGGGGGAGTTCCTACAATGAGCAGTTCTTC.

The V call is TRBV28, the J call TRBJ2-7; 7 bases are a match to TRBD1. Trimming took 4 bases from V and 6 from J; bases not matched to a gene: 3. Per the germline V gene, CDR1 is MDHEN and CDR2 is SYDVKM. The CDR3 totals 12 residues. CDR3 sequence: CASSSTGLEQYF. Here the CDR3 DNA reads TGTGCCAGCAGTTCGACAGGGCTCGAGCAGTACTTC.

Here the CDR3 reads CSVAGVGGTDSYEQYF. The CDR3 nucleotides read TGCAGCGTTGCTGGGGTAGGCGGGACGGACTCCTACGAGCAGTACTTC. The genes are TRBV29-1 and TRBJ2-7; D possibly corresponds to TRBD2 (6 bases). Germline loops: CDR1 SQVTM, CDR2 ANQGSEA. V was trimmed by 4 bases and J by 0 bases, leaving 19 bases between them. CDR3 length: 16 residues.

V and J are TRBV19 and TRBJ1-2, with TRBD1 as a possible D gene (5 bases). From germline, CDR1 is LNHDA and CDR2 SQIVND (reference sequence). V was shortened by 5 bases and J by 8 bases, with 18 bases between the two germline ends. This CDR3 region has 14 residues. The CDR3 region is CASSPGPGTGGYTF. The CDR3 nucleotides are TGTGCCAGTAGTCCGGGACCCGGGACTGGGGGCTACACCTTC.

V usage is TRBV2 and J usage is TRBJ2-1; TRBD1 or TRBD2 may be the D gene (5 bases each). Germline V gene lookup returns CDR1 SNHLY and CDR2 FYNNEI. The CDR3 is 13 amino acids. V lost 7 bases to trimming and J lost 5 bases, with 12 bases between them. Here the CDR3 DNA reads TGTGCCAGCACTTGGGGGTTGAACAATGAGCAGTTCTTC. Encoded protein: CASTWGLNNEQFF.

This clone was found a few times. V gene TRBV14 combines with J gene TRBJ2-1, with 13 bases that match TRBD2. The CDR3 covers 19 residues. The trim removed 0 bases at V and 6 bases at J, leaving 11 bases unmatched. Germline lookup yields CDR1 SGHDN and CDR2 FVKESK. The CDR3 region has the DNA TGTGCCAGCAGCCAAGATCTGAGGACTAGCGGGAGAGTCCGCAATGAGCAGTTCTTC. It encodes CASSQDLRTSGRVRNEQFF.